A single sample is the source of the 27 T cell receptor beta chains below, sequenced in a study of regulatory T cells in long-lasting Graves disease. Investigators prepared the TCR beta libraries by applying iRepertoire HTBI primers and Arm-PCR of CDR3 regions. TCRdb reanalysed the multiplex PCR reads using MiXCR and keeps one entry per CDR3 protein. The table includes around 430,000 distinct CDR3 sequences, roughly 23% detected once. The time point: persistent/refractory GD, antithyroid drugs over 5 years with positive TRAb. PBMC-extracted RNA yielded the TCR library. The source material was peripheral blood mononuclear cells (PBMCs), sampled when the disease was refractory, from a patient treated with antithyroid drugs. These receptor sequences come from a female donor with Graves disease.

In DNA, the CDR3 is TGTGCCAGCAGTTACTCGCCGGGAGTGAACACTGAAGCTTTCTTT. Protein product: CASSYSPGVNTEAFF. J is TRBJ1-1 and V is TRBV6-2 or TRBV6-3; no clear D. V lost 0 bases to trimming and J lost 0 bases, with 8 bases between them. CDR1 is MNHEY and CDR2 is SVGEGT in the germline V gene. The CDR3 is 15 residues long.

In the case of this clonotype: The junction departs from the called germline gene at one end, perhaps through a read error. The chain is built from TRBV7-7 and TRBJ2-5; D remains ambiguous. The CDR3 sequence is 13 residues long. Germline CDR1 reads SSHAT; CDR2 reads FNYEAQ (reference sequence). CDR3 region: CASSSGAQETQYF. The CDR3, as DNA: TGTGCTAGCAGCTCAGGCGCACAAGAGACCCAGTACTTC.

In its sample, this clonotype was seen a few times. The chain joins TRBV3-1 to TRBJ1-5; TRBD1 might be the D (5 bases). The CDR3 consists of 16 residues. Per the germline V gene, CDR1 is LGHDT and CDR2 is YNNKEL (reference sequence). The V end was cut by 5 bases, the J end by 4 bases, with 18 bases between. The CDR3 DNA follows: TGTGCCAGCAGCGACCGGGGGGGTCGGGGAAATCAGCCCCAGCATTTT. It codes for CASSDRGGRGNQPQHF.

This clonotype has only a few counts. The genes are TRBV29-1 and TRBJ1-5, with 10 bases fitting TRBD1. The CDR3 is made up of 14 amino acids. V gave up 6 bases and J gave up 7 bases; unmatched junction bases: 9. Looked up from germline, CDR1 is SQVTM and CDR2 is ANQGSEA. The chain's CDR3 is CSVPGQGPGQPQHF. CDR3 nucleotides: TGCAGCGTACCGGGACAGGGGCCCGGACAGCCCCAGCATTTT. Filled out from reference TRBV29-1 and TRBJ1-5, the complete variable domain reads SAVISQKPSRDICQRGTSLTIQCQVDSQVTMMFWYRQQPGQSLTLIATANQGSEATYESGFVIDKFPISRPNLTFSTLTVSNMSPEDSSIYLCSVPGQGPGQPQHFGDGTRLSIL.

V gene TRBV2 combines with J gene TRBJ1-6; no clear D gene. The CDR3 is 15 residues long. V gave up 5 bases and J gave up 6 bases, with 14 bases separating them. Germline CDR1 and CDR2: SNHLY and FYNNEI. CDR3 residues: CASSSGLFSNSPLHF. CDR3 DNA: TGTGCCAGCAGTTCCGGACTGTTTTCTAATTCACCCCTCCACTTT.

Turning to this clonotype: One base away lies a much larger clone, so this may be a sequencing read error. The V and J genes are TRBV12-3 or TRBV12-4 and TRBJ1-6; D perhaps matches TRBD1 (6 bases). The CDR3 extends over 13 amino acids. In DNA, the CDR3 is TGTGCCAGCAGTCAGGACAGTAATTCACCCTTCCACTTT. Its translation is CASSQDSNSPFHF.

This clonotype was seen many times. V usage is TRBV7-2 and J usage is TRBJ2-5, with a weak D call TRBD2 (5 bases). Germline CDR1 is SGHTA and CDR2 is FQGNSA. V was cut by 3 bases and J by 5 bases, with 19 bases left in between. The CDR3 has 16 residues. The DNA of the CDR3 is TGTGCCAGCAGCTTCCAGGCGGGTGTAGGCGGGGAGACCCAGTACTTC. This codes for CASSFQAGVGGETQYF.

This clonotype was observed at least ten times. The chain links TRBV7-3 to TRBJ1-6; 10 nucleotides match TRBD1. V was clipped by 0 bases and J by 10 bases; unmatched bases: 3. CDR1 is SGHTA and CDR2 is FQGTGA in the germline V gene. CDR3 length: 15 residues. The CDR3 here is CASSLTGQGSSPLHF. DNA of the CDR3: TGTGCCAGCAGCTTAACGGGACAGGGGAGCTCACCCCTCCACTTT.

The rearrangement uses TRBV19 and TRBJ1-5; no definite D call. The CDR3 sequence is 13 residues long. V was shortened by 2 bases and J by 4 bases, with 6 bases between the two germline ends. Germline V gives CDR1 LNHDA, CDR2 SQIVND (reference sequence). Here the CDR3 DNA reads TGTGCCAGTAGTATACCTAATAATCAGCCCCAGCATTTT. The encoded protein is CASSIPNNQPQHF.

The chain is built from TRBV4-2 and TRBJ2-2, with 11 nucleotides matching TRBD2. This CDR3 is 17 amino acids long. In germline, CDR1 is LGHNA, CDR2 YNFKEQ. The junction had 6 bases not matched to a gene; V was cut back by 3 bases and J by 3 bases. For the CDR3, the DNA is TGTGCCAGCAGCCAGGGGATAGCGGGAGGGGACACCGGGGAGCTGTTTTTT. As protein: CASSQGIAGGDTGELFF.

This clonotype has a count of ten or more. CDR3 region: CASSLVPAPNTEAFF. As DNA, the CDR3 is TGTGCCAGCAGCTTAGTCCCAGCCCCAAACACTGAAGCTTTCTTT. V and J are TRBV7-2 and TRBJ1-1; D is ambiguous. Deletions cut 1 base from V and 2 bases from J, with 11 bases between. The CDR3 consists of 15 residues. CDR1 SGHTA and CDR2 FQGNSA come from the germline V gene.

This clonotype was counted ten times or more. This chain uses TRBV2 with TRBJ1-1; the D is unclear. The CDR3 spans 14 residues. The germline CDR1 and CDR2 sequences are SNHLY and FYNNEI. Trimming pared 10 bases from V and 11 bases from J, leaving 26 bases between. This CDR3 reads CATNHRTGLVWAFF. Written as DNA, the CDR3 is TGTGCCACCAACCACCGGACGGGCCTTGTTTGGGCTTTCTTT.

The chain employs TRBV7-8 and TRBJ2-7; TRBD2 is a possible D gene (5 bases). Germline V gene sequence: CDR1 SGHVS, CDR2 FQNEAQ. Trimming removed 5 bases from V and 6 bases from J, with 11 bases in between. This CDR3 comprises 12 residues. CDR3 bases: TGTGCCAGCAGCGGGAGTTTCACCGAGCAGTACTTC. Protein product: CASSGSFTEQYF.

The chain uses TRBV30 and TRBJ1-1; a possible D gene is TRBD1 (6 bases). The V gene's germline CDR1 is GTSNPN and CDR2 SVGIG (reference sequence). This CDR3 comprises 14 residues. Trimming took 3 bases from V and 2 from J, leaving 13 bases between them. The CDR3 region has the DNA TGTGCCTGGAGGCTCGGGGGCGACAACACTGAAGCTTTCTTT. Translation gives CAWRLGGDNTEAFF.

As to this clonotype: Being one base from a much bigger clone, this may be a read error. V gene TRBV7-2 combines with J gene TRBJ2-7, with 8 bases fitting TRBD2. The germline CDR1 and CDR2 sequences are SGHTA and FQGNSA. The CDR3 loop spans 15 amino acids. CDR3 loop: CASSLDSGGPYEQCF. The CDR3 DNA reads as TGTGCCAGCAGCTTAGACAGCGGGGGCCCCTACGAGCAGTGCTTC.

The chain is built from TRBV6-2 or TRBV6-3 and TRBJ2-7; tentatively, D is TRBD1 or TRBD2 (6 bases each). V was clipped by 3 bases and J by 2 bases, with 14 bases between them. Germline assignment: CDR1 MNHEY and CDR2 SVGEGT. This CDR3 contains 15 residues. The CDR3 spells CASSYLQGGPYEQYF. The CDR3 DNA is TGTGCCAGCAGTTATTTACAGGGAGGCCCCTACGAGCAGTACTTC.

The rearrangement joins TRBV30 to TRBJ1-1, with 7 bases matching TRBD1. There are 12 residues in the CDR3. CDR1 is GTSNPN and CDR2 is SVGIG in the germline V gene (reference sequence). Trimming took 4 bases from V and 4 from J; bases not matched to a gene: 3. CDR3 sequence (DNA): TGTGCCTGGATCAGGGGGTCCACTGAAGCTTTCTTT. Encoded protein: CAWIRGSTEAFF.

In this sample, this clonotype turned up many times. This chain uses TRBV7-2 with TRBJ2-5; 9 positions agree with TRBD2. V dropped 4 bases and J dropped 6; count of bases not matched to a gene: 12. The CDR3 contains 16 residues. From germline, CDR1 is SGHTA and CDR2 FQGNSA. CDR3: CASSYTGGGGVKTQYF. CDR3 DNA sequence: TGTGCCAGCAGCTATACGGGCGGGGGGGGAGTAAAGACCCAGTACTTC. The variable domain in full, completed from reference TRBV7-2 and TRBJ2-5, reads GAGVSQSPSNKVTEKGKDVELRCDPISGHTALYWYRQSLGQGLEFLIYFQGNSAPDKSGLPSDRFSAERTGGSVSTLTIQRTQQEDSAVYLCASSYTGGGGVKTQYFGPGTRLLVL.

This clonotype was counted a few times. The chain couples TRBV11-2 to TRBJ2-7, with 8 bases identical to TRBD1. CDR1 is SGHAT, CDR2 FQNNGV, per germline. The length of the CDR3 is 14 residues. Unmatched junction bases numbered 3, after V lost 5 bases and J lost 0 bases. The CDR3 sequence: CASSMGQASYEQYF. The CDR3 DNA reads as TGTGCCAGCAGCATGGGACAGGCCTCCTACGAGCAGTACTTC.

This clonotype was counted a few times. The chain uses TRBV20-1 and TRBJ2-7; D assignment may be TRBD1 or TRBD2 (6 bases each). The germline V gene has CDR1 DFQATT and CDR2 SNEGSKA (reference sequence). V lost 6 bases and J lost 7, with 22 bases in between. The CDR3 extends over 14 amino acids. The CDR3 nucleotides are TGCAGTGCCAAACCAACAGGGAGGCGTGGGGAGCAGTACTTC. Residues: CSAKPTGRRGEQYF.

The table lists this clonotype with many counts. The V and J genes are TRBV28 and TRBJ1-2; D gene unclear. Trimming stripped 1 base from V and 4 bases from J, with 7 bases between. Germline lookup yields CDR1 MDHEN and CDR2 SYDVKM. This CDR3 region has 13 residues. The CDR3 DNA sequence: TGTGCCAGCAGTTTATCGGGCGGCTATGGCTACACCTTC. Translation gives CASSLSGGYGYTF.

This clonotype occurred a few times. The CDR3 DNA sequence: TGTGCCAGCAGCCCCGAAGGGGGGTTCACTGAAGCTTTCTTT. Amino acids: CASSPEGGFTEAFF. The chain is built from TRBV6-1 and TRBJ1-1; D is perhaps TRBD1 (6 bases). The V gene's germline CDR1 is MNHNS and CDR2 SASEGT. This CDR3 contains 14 residues. Trimming took 6 bases from V and 4 from J, leaving 15 bases between them.

The chain employs TRBV12-5 and TRBJ1-1, with 8 bases lining up with TRBD1. CDR3 length: 14 residues. V trimming: 4 bases; J trimming: 7 bases; junction bases outside the gene matches: 8. Germline CDR1 reads LGHNT; CDR2 reads FRNRAP. The CDR3 nucleotides read TGTGCTAGTGGTTCCAGGACAGGGACGGTTGAAGCTTTCTTT. Its translation is CASGSRTGTVEAFF.

This clonotype was observed a few times. V usage is TRBV29-1 and J usage is TRBJ2-2; weak D call: TRBD2 (6 bases). With 6 bases removed from V and 1 base from J, the gap between germline ends came to 15 bases. This CDR3 spans 15 amino acids. Germline CDR1 and CDR2: SQVTM and ANQGSEA. CDR3 in DNA: TGCAGCGTCCAAATACTAGCAGAGAACACCGGGGAGCTGTTTTTT. Encoded protein: CSVQILAENTGELFF.

V and J are TRBV6-1 and TRBJ2-3; 11 bases agree with TRBD2. Looked up from germline, CDR1 is MNHNS and CDR2 is SASEGT. The trim removed 3 bases at V and 3 bases at J, leaving 2 bases unmatched. The CDR3 runs to 15 residues. The CDR3 sequence: CASSETSGVTDTQYF. The CDR3, as DNA: TGTGCCAGCAGTGAGACTAGCGGGGTGACAGATACGCAGTATTTT.

This clonotype appeared a few times. This sequence joins TRBV18 and TRBJ2-5; D might be TRBD1 (6 bases). The CDR3 runs 14 residues. Trimming cost V 3 bases and J 2 bases, with 10 bases left between them. Germline loops: CDR1 KGHSH, CDR2 LQKENI. The CDR3 DNA follows: TGTGCCAGCTCACCTCAGGACAGACAAGAGACCCAGTACTTC. This sequence encodes CASSPQDRQETQYF.

Regarding this clonotype: Since a much larger clone is just one base distant, this may be a read error. No conserved phenylalanine or tryptophan is present at the end of the CDR3, so a read error is the likely explanation. The rearrangement uses TRBV6-1 and TRBJ2-7; unclear D gene. Germline values: CDR1 MNHNS, CDR2 SASEGT. CDR3 size: 14 residues. Trimming shortened V by 7 bases and J by 0 bases, and 13 bases separated the two germline ends. The CDR3 region has the DNA TGTGCCAGCACCCCCGACCACCGCTCCTACGAGCAGTACTCC. It encodes CASTPDHRSYEQYS.